The 17 T cell receptor beta chains given below trace back to one sample, sequenced in a study of regulatory T cells in long-lasting Graves disease. For TCR beta, libraries came from iRepertoire HTBI primers and Arm-PCR of CDR3 regions. TCRdb ran MiXCR on the multiplex PCR reads and lists one entry per CDR3 protein. Here the sample spans about 470,000 distinct CDR3 sequences, 16% being singletons. As to time point: newly diagnosed GD, antithyroid drugs for less than 3 months. After RNA was extracted from PBMCs, the TCR library was made from it. This sample was also put to use in a study of T cells in Graves' hyperthyroidism and ophthalmopathy.

The specimen was peripheral blood mononuclear cells (PBMCs), collected at new diagnosis, from a patient treated with antithyroid drugs. These TCRs come from a man aged 40-55 years with Graves disease.

Written as DNA, the CDR3 is TGCAGCGTTGAGGAGGGACCAACCTACGAGCAGTACTTC. This encodes CSVEEGPTYEQYF. The chain couples TRBV29-1 to TRBJ2-7; maybe TRBD2 (6 bases). The CDR3 spans 13 residues. The germline CDR1 and CDR2 sequences are SQVTM and ANQGSEA. Trimming removed 3 bases at V and 2 bases at J, with 11 bases between.

About this clonotype: A read error may be the cause here, since a much bigger clone is one base away. The rearrangement uses TRBV7-8 and TRBJ2-3, with TRBD1 matching over 11 bases. The J call is uncertain, as TRBJ2-1 better fits the DNA end. The CDR3 spans 17 residues. Germline CDR1 is SGHVS and CDR2 is FQNEAQ. The CDR3 here is CASSLAPGTGGNYEQFF. The CDR3 coding sequence is TGTGCCAGCAGCTTAGCCCCAGGGACAGGGGGGAACTACGAGCAGTTCTTC.

Of note for this clonotype: Just one base apart from a much larger clone, this may be a read error. This chain connects TRBV12-3 or TRBV12-4 to TRBJ2-1; D is ambiguous. CDR3 length: 14 residues. The V end was cut by 6 bases, the J end by 12 bases, with 21 bases between. This CDR3 is CASSYSGSRDGQFF. Written as DNA, the CDR3 is TGTGCCAGCAGCTATTCCGGGTCTAGGGATGGGCAGTTCTTC.

This sequence joins TRBV30 and TRBJ1-3; the match to TRBD1 covers 7 bases. V shed 4 bases, J shed 0 bases, and the junction held 9 bases outside the gene matches. The CDR3 is 16 residues long. Germline assignment: CDR1 GTSNPN and CDR2 SVGIG (reference sequence). The CDR3 protein is CAWTGARTGSGNTIYF. The CDR3, as DNA: TGTGCCTGGACAGGGGCACGGACAGGCTCTGGAAACACCATATATTTT.

This clonotype was picked up many times. The chain couples TRBV5-1 to TRBJ1-2; 7 nucleotides agree with TRBD1. Germline loops: CDR1 SGHRS, CDR2 YFSETQ. This CDR3 is built from 15 residues. V dropped 6 bases and J dropped 1; count of bases not matched to a gene: 9. The CDR3 protein is CASTPGDRDNYGYTF. In DNA form, the CDR3 reads TGCGCCAGCACCCCTGGGGACAGAGATAACTATGGCTACACCTTC. Based on the CDR3 plus reference TRBV5-1 and TRBJ1-2, the full variable domain is KAGVTQTPRYLIKTRGQQVTLSCSPISGHRSVSWYQQTPGQGLQFLFEYFSETQRNKGNFPGRFSGRQFSNSRSEMNVSTLELGDSALYLCASTPGDRDNYGYTFGSGTRLTVV.

In this sample, this clonotype turned up many times. The chain links TRBV6-2 or TRBV6-3 to TRBJ2-7, with D possibly matching TRBD2 (6 bases). The CDR3 is made up of 14 amino acids. V shed 3 bases and J shed 2 bases, with 11 bases lying between them. Germline CDR1 MNHEY, CDR2 SVGEGT. CDR3 loop: CASSYSGRPYEQYF. CDR3 sequence (DNA): TGTGCCAGCAGTTATTCCGGGAGACCCTACGAGCAGTACTTC.

This clonotype has at least ten counts. V usage is TRBV2 and J usage is TRBJ2-4; 7 positions match TRBD1. The CDR3 has 15 residues. The V and J ends lost 2 bases and 3 bases, in that order; junction bases with no gene match: 4. The germline V gene encodes CDR1 SNHLY and CDR2 FYNNEI. The CDR3 here is CASSEKGAGKNIQYF. CDR3 in DNA: TGTGCCAGCAGTGAAAAGGGGGCAGGCAAAAACATTCAGTACTTC.

In its sample, this clonotype was seen many times. The chain recombines TRBV6-1 with TRBJ2-3; D gene uncertain. The V end was cut by 4 bases, the J end by 4 bases, with 3 bases between. CDR1 and CDR2 (germline): MNHNS, SASEGT. The CDR3 is 11 residues long. Here the CDR3 DNA reads TGTGCCAGCAGTGCCCCAGATACGCAGTATTTT. This encodes CASSAPDTQYF.

The genes are TRBV19 and TRBJ2-7; D is possibly TRBD2 (6 bases). The CDR3 length is 13 residues. Per germline, CDR1 LNHDA and CDR2 SQIVND (reference sequence). The ends were cut back, 5 bases at V and 6 bases at J, with 14 bases in the middle. CDR3 nucleotide sequence: TGTGCCAGTAGTCTGACTAGAAGTCGCGAGCAGTACTTC. Its protein is CASSLTRSREQYF. Supplemented by reference TRBV19 and TRBJ2-7, the full variable domain reads DGGITQSPKYLFRKEGQNVTLSCEQNLNHDAMYWYRQDPGQGLRLIYYSQIVNDFQKGDIAEGYSVSREKKESFPLTVTSAQKNPTAFYLCASSLTRSREQYFGPGTRLTVT.

Comments on this clonotype: This likely traces to a read error, being one base from a far larger clone. CDR3 region: CACAIGPEQFF. The CDR3, as DNA: TGTGCCTGCGCTATCGGCCCCGAGCAGTTCTTC. The genes are TRBV30 and TRBJ2-1; D gene ambiguous. CDR3 size: 11 residues. In germline, CDR1 is GTSNPN, CDR2 SVGIG (reference sequence). The V end lost 6 bases, the J end lost 10 bases, and 13 bases lay between the germline ends.

This clonotype was recorded many times. The chain uses TRBV6-2 or TRBV6-3 and TRBJ2-7; D call uncertain. This CDR3 is 14 amino acids long. V lost 4 bases, J lost 2 bases, and 12 bases lay in between. Germline V gene data show CDR1 as MNHEY and CDR2 as SVGEGT. The chain's CDR3 is CASSLHGLTYEQYF. In DNA form, the CDR3 reads TGTGCCAGCAGTTTACATGGGCTGACCTACGAGCAGTACTTC.

The rearrangement links TRBV2 to TRBJ2-7; 8 bases agree with TRBD2. The CDR3 is 15 residues long. CDR1 is SNHLY, CDR2 FYNNEI, per germline. Unmatched junction bases numbered 6, after V lost 1 base and J lost 4 bases. CDR3 sequence (DNA): TGTGCCAGCAGTGAAGAATTTGGCGGGAGGTACGAGCAGTACTTC. Residues: CASSEEFGGRYEQYF. Together with reference TRBV2 and TRBJ2-7, the CDR3 gives the full variable domain: EPEVTQTPSHQVTQMGQEVILRCVPISNHLYFYWYRQILGQKVEFLVSFYNNEISEKSEIFDDQFSVERPDGSNFTLKIRSTKLEDSAMYFCASSEEFGGRYEQYFGPGTRLTVT.

On this clonotype itself: Just one base apart from a much larger clone, this may be a read error. The gene calls are TRBV3-1 and TRBJ2-7, with 7 positions matching TRBD2. Trimming at V came to 6 bases and at J to 6 bases, leaving 8 bases not matched to a gene. Germline V gives CDR1 LGHDT, CDR2 YNNKEL (reference sequence). CDR3 length equals 13 residues. CDR3 nucleotides: TGTGCCAGCAGTTTTCAGCGGGGCTGCGAGCAGTACTTC. Translation gives CASSFQRGCEQYF.

This clonotype has more than one count but fewer than ten. J is TRBJ2-1 and V is TRBV29-1; 9 positions match TRBD2. This CDR3 is built from 13 residues. Germline V gene data show CDR1 as SQVTM and CDR2 as ANQGSEA. V dropped 3 bases and J dropped 8; count of bases not matched to a gene: 5. The CDR3 DNA is TGCAGCGTTGAGGGCGGGAGGGTTTATGAGCAGTTCTTC. Its protein is CSVEGGRVYEQFF.

A word on this clonotype: A much larger clone lies a single base off, so this may be a read error. The CDR3 nucleotides are TGCAGTGCTAGAGACGACCTCGGAGGGGGGGTTGGCAATGAGCAGTACTTC. Protein product: CSARDDLGGGVGNEQYF. The rearrangement uses TRBV20-1 and TRBJ2-4; tentative D call: TRBD2 (7 bases). The V gene lost 0 bases and the J gene lost 13 bases, with 28 bases spanning the gap. Looked up from germline, CDR1 is DFQATT and CDR2 is SNEGSKA (reference sequence). The CDR3 contains 17 residues.

This chain connects TRBV28 to TRBJ1-4; D possibly corresponds to TRBD1 (6 bases). Trimming removed 5 bases at V and 7 bases at J, with 17 bases between. The CDR3 has 15 amino acids. Germline V gene sequence: CDR1 MDHEN, CDR2 SYDVKM. CDR3 amino acids: CASSIGQRGSEKLFF. CDR3 sequence (DNA): TGTGCCAGCAGTATAGGACAGCGCGGGAGTGAAAAACTGTTTTTT.

A word on this clonotype: Just one base apart from a much larger clone, this may be a read error. The rearrangement uses TRBV6-7 and TRBJ2-2; D may correspond to TRBD1 or TRBD2 (5 bases each). TRBV6-7 is placed among ORFs of uncertain function. V was pared by 7 bases and J by 6 bases, with 12 bases between. CDR3 size: 13 residues. The CDR3 loop reads CASIPRDPGELFF. For the CDR3, the DNA is TGTGCCAGCATCCCCAGGGACCCCGGGGAGCTGTTTTTT.